The 6 T cell receptor beta chains given below trace back to one sample, sequenced in a study of T cell responses to AZD1222 COVID-19 vaccine. Profiling relied on immunoSEQ multiplex PCR, and the TCRdb table lists in-frame clones only, not all of them. The table lists 150,000 to 200,000 clones, about 91% of them singletons, with approximately 0.49% in the top ten. The starting material was peripheral blood, obtained on day 0 of AZD1222 vaccination. The source of these receptors is an adult in good health.

This chain uses TRBV9 with TRBJ1-2, with D possibly being TRBD1 (6 bases). The germline CDR1 and CDR2 sequences are SGDLS and YYNGEE. Deletions cut 0 bases from V and 4 bases from J, with 13 bases between. There are 15 residues in the CDR3. The CDR3 region has the DNA TGTGCCAGCAGCGTAGTATCAGGACAGCCCTATGGCTACACCTTC. This codes for CASSVVSGQPYGYTF.

V gene TRBV27 combines with J gene TRBJ1-2; D is perhaps TRBD1 (5 bases). The CDR3 contains 13 residues. Trimming took 5 bases from V and 8 from J, leaving 15 bases between them. The germline V gene encodes CDR1 MNHEY and CDR2 SMNVEV (reference sequence). CDR3 bases: TGTGCCAGCAGTCGGCGGGACTCAGTAGGCTACACCTTC. This translates into CASSRRDSVGYTF.

This rearrangement joins TRBV5-6 to TRBJ1-6; D unresolved. CDR3 size: 16 residues. V was pared by 0 bases and J by 9 bases, with 16 bases between. Per the germline V gene, CDR1 is SGHDT and CDR2 is YYEEEE. This CDR3 is CASSLAAGRLGSPLHF. The CDR3, as DNA: TGTGCCAGCAGCTTGGCGGCAGGACGGCTCGGTTCACCCCTCCACTTT.

The chain carries TRBV9 and TRBJ2-2; TRBD1 matches 7 bases. This CDR3 spans 15 amino acids. Per the germline V gene, CDR1 is SGDLS and CDR2 is YYNGEE. V was pared by 3 bases and J by 6 bases, with 8 bases of the junction left unmatched. CDR3 in amino acids: CASSASTGIAGELFF. CDR3 in DNA: TGTGCCAGCAGCGCCTCGACAGGGATCGCCGGGGAGCTGTTTTTT. The whole variable domain, remainder taken from reference TRBV9 and TRBJ2-2, is DSGVTQTPKHLITATGQRVTLRCSPRSGDLSVYWYQQSLDQGLQFLIQYYNGEERAKGNILERFSAQQFPDLHSELNLSSLELGDSALYFCASSASTGIAGELFFGEGSRLTVL.

This clone occurred a few times. The J gene is TRBJ2-7, the V gene TRBV19; 13 bases line up with TRBD2. The CDR3 extends over 12 amino acids. Germline V gene sequence: CDR1 LNHDA, CDR2 SQIVND (reference sequence). V shed 8 bases and J 5 bases; nucleotides not matched to a gene: 0. CDR3 loop: CASGLAGDEQYF. The CDR3 nucleotides are TGTGCCAGTGGACTAGCGGGAGACGAGCAGTACTTC.

The chain has TRBV4-2 and TRBJ2-5; weak D call: TRBD1 (6 bases). The germline V and J ends were trimmed by 0 bases and 7 bases, with 12 bases remaining between them. Per the germline V gene, CDR1 is LGHNA and CDR2 is YNFKEQ. The CDR3 consists of 14 residues. The CDR3 region is CASSQEGGIGTQYF. In DNA form, the CDR3 reads TGTGCCAGCAGCCAAGAAGGGGGTATTGGGACCCAGTACTTC.